These 21 T cell receptor beta chains share one sample of origin, sequenced in a study of blood T cell repertoires in COVID-19. Data came from immunoSEQ multiplex PCR; TCRdb stores just in-frame clones and leaves some out. The sample comprises over 90,000 clones, around 87% of which are singletons, and 15% to 20% rests with the top ten. The specimen sequenced was peripheral blood. The source of these receptors is a human donor in a cohort sampled during active COVID-19.

The J gene is TRBJ1-6, the V gene TRBV19; D gene uncertain. The germline V and J ends were trimmed by 6 bases and 3 bases, with 6 bases remaining between them. Germline V gives CDR1 LNHDA, CDR2 SQIVND (reference sequence). There are 13 residues in the CDR3. The CDR3 DNA reads TGTGCCAGTAGGTCCTACTATAATTCACCCCTCCACTTT. Translation: CASRSYYNSPLHF.

This clone is a singleton in its sample. The rearrangement joins TRBV28 to TRBJ2-7; TRBD1 might be the D (7 bases). Trimming left V 4 bases short and J 2 bases short, with 18 bases between. Germline V gene data show CDR1 as MDHEN and CDR2 as SYDVKM. CDR3 length: 16 residues. The CDR3 sequence: CASSYRLGGTAYEQYF. The CDR3 region has the DNA TGTGCCAGCAGTTACCGCCTTGGGGGGACAGCCTACGAGCAGTACTTC.

This chain uses TRBV7-8 with TRBJ2-7, with D maybe TRBD2 (5 bases). There are 15 residues in the CDR3. Germline loops: CDR1 SGHVS, CDR2 FQNEAQ. V lost 5 bases, J lost 6 bases, and 20 bases lay in between. CDR3 protein: CASSIDLGLRVEQYF. Written as DNA, the CDR3 is TGTGCCAGCAGCATAGACCTCGGACTTCGCGTCGAGCAGTACTTC.

The chain joins TRBV7-9 to TRBJ1-2; 8 bases line up with TRBD1. The CDR3 length is 13 residues. From germline, CDR1 is SEHNR and CDR2 FQNEAQ (reference sequence). Trimming took 6 bases from V and 4 from J; bases not matched to a gene: 4. Written as DNA, the CDR3 is TGTGCCAGCAGTCACAGGGGGGCCTATGGCTACACCTTC. Translated, it gives CASSHRGAYGYTF. Variable domain in full (rest from reference TRBV7-9 and TRBJ1-2): DTGVSQNPRHKITKRGQNVTFRCDPISEHNRLYWYRQTLGQGPEFLTYFQNEAQLEKSRLLSDRFSAERPKGSFSTLEIQRTEQGDSAMYLCASSHRGAYGYTFGSGTRLTVV.

V is TRBV3-1 (or the pseudogene TRBV3-2) and J is TRBJ1-4; D not certain. Germline V gene data show CDR1 as LGHDT and CDR2 as YNNKEL (reference sequence). The CDR3 extends over 15 amino acids. V was shortened by 5 bases and J by 3 bases, with 13 bases between the two germline ends. In nucleotides, the CDR3 is TGTGCCAGCAGCTCACCGGGTATCTCTAATGAAAAACTGTTTTTT. Translating gives CASSSPGISNEKLFF.

The genes are TRBV11-2 and TRBJ1-1; a possible D gene is TRBD1 (5 bases). This CDR3 has 14 amino acids. V lost 6 bases, J lost 5 bases, and 16 bases lay in between. Germline CDR1 SGHAT, CDR2 FQNNGV. As DNA, the CDR3 is TGTGCCAGCAGACCCTGGCAGGGTGAGACTGAAGCTTTCTTT. Encoded protein: CASRPWQGETEAFF.

This clone was recorded only once. The rearrangement joins TRBV6-4 to TRBJ1-5, with TRBD1 as a possible D gene (6 bases). Germline CDR1 and CDR2: MRHNA and SNTAGT. The CDR3 loop spans 15 amino acids. V lost 2 bases and J 11 bases, leaving 19 bases between the germline ends. The CDR3 nucleotides are TGTGCCAGCAGTGACCCAATTAGGGGGGGCCGGTCCCAGCATTTT. It is translated as CASSDPIRGGRSQHF.

The chain has TRBV24-1 and TRBJ1-2; D call uncertain. V was trimmed by 3 bases and J by 2 bases, leaving 9 bases between them. The CDR3 covers 14 residues. Germline CDR1 reads KGHDR; CDR2 reads SFDVKD. CDR3: CATSDPTTNYGYTF. CDR3 nucleotide sequence: TGTGCCACCAGTGATCCCACTACCAACTATGGCTACACCTTC.

The chain has TRBV6-5 and TRBJ1-1; D is unresolved. The CDR3 consists of 13 residues. CDR1 and CDR2 from the germline V gene are MNHEY and SVGAGI. V was clipped by 0 bases and J by 5 bases, with 7 bases between them. The CDR3 sequence is CASSYSRRTEAFF. CDR3 bases: TGTGCCAGCAGTTACTCACGCAGGACTGAAGCTTTCTTT.

As concerns this clone: The sample holds other DNA sequences that translate to the same CDR3. The chain combines TRBV7-9 with TRBJ2-6; 7 nucleotides agree with TRBD1. CDR1 SEHNR and CDR2 FQNEAQ come from the germline V gene (reference sequence). J gave up 4 bases and V 5 bases, and 5 bases lay outside the gene matches. The CDR3 is 15 residues long. The CDR3 sequence is CASSPQGTGANVLTF. CDR3 bases: TGTGCCAGCAGCCCACAGGGGACGGGGGCCAACGTCCTGACTTTC.

The chain joins TRBV5-5 to TRBJ2-7; 11 bases map to TRBD2. The CDR3 is 18 residues long. V shed 1 base and J 1 base; nucleotides not matched to a gene: 10. Germline CDR1 SGHKS, CDR2 YYEKEE (reference sequence). CDR3 coding DNA: TGTGCCAGCAGCTTGAGGGGGACTAGCGGAGGTCTTTCCTACGAGCAGTACTTC. Translated, it gives CASSLRGTSGGLSYEQYF.

V usage is TRBV18 and J usage is TRBJ1-1; D is perhaps TRBD1 (5 bases). The germline CDR1 and CDR2 sequences are KGHSH and LQKENI. This CDR3 has 14 amino acids. V gave up 2 bases and J gave up 1 base, with 8 bases separating them. CDR3 in amino acids: CASSPEGANTEAFF. Here the CDR3 DNA reads TGTGCCAGCTCACCAGAAGGGGCGAACACTGAAGCTTTCTTT.

This chain links TRBV28 with TRBJ1-1; the D gene is possibly TRBD1 (5 bases). CDR1 MDHEN and CDR2 SYDVKM come from the germline V gene. The CDR3 consists of 15 residues. Trimming removed 3 bases at V and 1 base at J, with 12 bases between. CDR3 nucleotide sequence: TGTGCCAGCAGTTTCGGCGGACAACAGAACACTGAAGCTTTCTTT. Amino acid sequence: CASSFGGQQNTEAFF.

This chain links TRBV3-1 (or the pseudogene TRBV3-2) with TRBJ2-2; 8 nucleotides align to TRBD1. CDR1 and CDR2 from the germline V gene are LGHDT and YNNKEL (reference sequence). The CDR3 is 16 residues long. The J segment lost 1 base and the V segment lost 0 bases, leaving 1 base of the junction unmatched. The CDR3, as DNA: TGTGCCAGCAGCCAAGATGGACAGGGGAACACCGGGGAGCTGTTTTTT. It translates to CASSQDGQGNTGELFF.

The chain joins TRBV20-1 to TRBJ1-2; tentatively, D is TRBD1 (6 bases). Germline-derived CDR1 and CDR2 are DFQATT and SNEGSKA (reference sequence). Trimming took 6 bases from V and 3 from J, leaving 8 bases between them. The CDR3 length is 11 residues. The CDR3 here is CSAPGDYGYTF. For the CDR3, the DNA is TGCAGTGCCCCAGGGGACTATGGCTACACCTTC.

The chain carries TRBV7-2 and TRBJ2-7, with 11 nucleotides matching TRBD2. V lost 5 bases to trimming and J lost 0 bases; unmatched junction nucleotides: 3. This CDR3 region has 15 residues. From germline, CDR1 is SGHTA and CDR2 FQGNSA. CDR3 in DNA: TGTGCCAGCAGCCTGACTAGCGGGGCCTCCTACGAGCAGTACTTC. This gives the protein CASSLTSGASYEQYF.

V is TRBV5-1 and J is TRBJ2-3, with TRBD2 matching 10 bases. Trimming removed 2 bases from V and 3 bases from J; junction bases left unmatched: 9. Germline-derived CDR1 and CDR2 are SGHRS and YFSETQ. This CDR3 contains 17 residues. The CDR3 DNA is TGCGCCAGCAGCTTCGAAAAAGCGGGGGGGCTAACAGATACGCAGTATTTT. Translating gives CASSFEKAGGLTDTQYF.

This clone was detected a few times. This chain links TRBV5-1 with TRBJ2-7; the D gene is possibly TRBD2 (6 bases). The V gene lost 5 bases and the J gene lost 0 bases, with 15 bases spanning the gap. Germline V gene data show CDR1 as SGHRS and CDR2 as YFSETQ. CDR3 size: 15 residues. The CDR3 DNA is TGCGCCAGCAGTGCGGGGACGGTGAGCTCCTACGAGCAGTACTTC. It specifies CASSAGTVSSYEQYF.

V and J are TRBV19 and TRBJ1-1; the match to TRBD1 covers 7 bases. Unmatched junction bases numbered 5, after V lost 7 bases and J lost 0 bases. The CDR3 length is 14 residues. Germline V lookup: CDR1 LNHDA, CDR2 SQIVND (reference sequence). This chain's CDR3 is CASTPGTVNTEAFF. The CDR3 DNA is TGTGCCAGTACCCCCGGGACAGTGAACACTGAAGCTTTCTTT.

CDR3 loop: CASSYGHLYEQYF. CDR3 coding DNA: TGTGCCAGCAGTTATGGACACCTCTACGAGCAGTACTTC. The chain employs TRBV6-5 and TRBJ2-7; D possibly corresponds to TRBD1 (5 bases). The germline gives CDR1 MNHEY, CDR2 SVGAGI. V lost 3 bases to trimming and J lost 3 bases, with 9 bases between them. The CDR3 is 13 residues long.

The chain links TRBV7-2 to TRBJ2-7; 9 nucleotides align to TRBD1. This CDR3 is 15 amino acids long. V dropped 4 bases and J dropped 3; count of bases not matched to a gene: 7. Germline CDR1 reads SGHTA; CDR2 reads FQGNSA. The CDR3 nucleotides read TGTGCCAGCAGCTCCCGGACAGGGGCGGACTACGAGCAGTACTTC. This gives the protein CASSSRTGADYEQYF. The whole variable domain, filled in from reference TRBV7-2 and TRBJ2-7, reads GAGVSQSPSNKVTEKGKDVELRCDPISGHTALYWYRQSLGQGLEFLIYFQGNSAPDKSGLPSDRFSAERTGGSVSTLTIQRTQQEDSAVYLCASSSRTGADYEQYFGPGTRLTVT.